The clone carrying this TCR beta chain was recorded at least ten times. This sample was included in a study of read filtering for tumor transcriptome and immune sequencing. Losses at the gene ends were 3 bases for V and 4 bases for J; bases not matched to a gene: 4. The germline gives CDR1 SGHAT, CDR2 FQNNGV. The CDR3 is 15 amino acids. The library was built from around 400 ng RNA with molecular barcoded adaptors for alpha/delta and beta/gamma chains. TCRdb processed the reads anew with MiXCR; each CDR3 protein has one entry. The sample includes 60,000 to 80,000 distinct CDR3 sequences, approximately 15% seen only once; the top ten take around 43%.

This TCR was sampled from a donor at least 40 years old with multiple myeloma. The V gene is TRBV11-2, the J gene TRBJ2-2; 8 bases line up with TRBD2. Sequenced: a population of CD138-negative cells sorted from bone marrow. Here the CDR3 DNA reads TGTGCCAGCAGCTTGGGGCTAGCGGGCACCGGGGAGCTGTTTTTT. Its protein product is CASSLGLAGTGELFF. The variable domain in full, with the rest retrieved from reference TRBV11-2 and TRBJ2-2, is EAGVAQSPRYKIIEKRQSVAFWCNPISGHATLYWYQQILGQGPKLLIQFQNNGVVDDSQLPKDRFSAERLKGVDSTLKIQPAKLEDSAVYLCASSLGLAGTGELFFGEGSRLTVL.